Below, 6 T cell receptor beta chains from the same sample are listed, as sequenced in a study of blood T cell repertoires in COVID-19. Data came from immunoSEQ multiplex PCR; TCRdb stores just in-frame clones and leaves some out. The table has roughly 250,000 clones, around 87% seen once. What was sequenced was PBMCs or T cells enriched from blood (not recorded which). Every receptor here comes from a woman aged 45-60 years who had recovered from COVID-19.

The chain links TRBV6-6 to TRBJ2-1, with no clear D. Trimming took off 0 bases at V and 9 bases at J, with 18 bases between the two ends. The CDR3 contains 16 residues. Germline-derived CDR1 and CDR2 are MNHNY and SVGAGI (reference sequence). As DNA, the CDR3 is TGTGCCAGCAGTTACTCGTTGAGCCCAATAACGGGTGAGCAGTTCTTC. It codes for CASSYSLSPITGEQFF.

The J gene is TRBJ2-1, the V gene TRBV7-8; the D gene is possibly TRBD1 (5 bases). Trimming took 1 base from V and 6 from J, leaving 10 bases between them. The CDR3 is 14 amino acids. CDR1 and CDR2 (germline): SGHVS, FQNEAQ. Here the CDR3 DNA reads TGTGCCAGCAGCTTAGTGGGGCACAGCAATGAGCAGTTCTTC. Translated: CASSLVGHSNEQFF.

The J gene is TRBJ1-5, the V gene TRBV28, with D uncertain. Trimming removed 3 bases at V and 1 base at J, with 7 bases between. The CDR3 contains 14 residues. Germline values: CDR1 MDHEN, CDR2 SYDVKM. As DNA, the CDR3 is TGTGCCAGCAGTTTTGGGCTGAGCAATCAGCCCCAGCATTTT. Residues: CASSFGLSNQPQHF.

The chain links TRBV28 to TRBJ2-7; D might be TRBD1 (6 bases). V lost 8 bases to trimming and J lost 2 bases, with 19 bases between them. The CDR3 has 15 residues. Germline V gene lookup returns CDR1 MDHEN and CDR2 SYDVKM. The CDR3 here is CASSTIGQLTYEQYF. The DNA for the CDR3 is TGTGCCAGCTCTACTATCGGACAGTTGACCTACGAGCAGTACTTC.

The chain joins TRBV7-2 to TRBJ2-1; TRBD2 matches at 8 bases. The CDR3 has 16 amino acids. Germline CDR1 is SGHTA and CDR2 is FQGNSA. J lost 0 bases, V lost 4 bases, and 5 bases had no gene match. The CDR3 nucleotides read TGTGCCAGCAGCTCAATAGCGGGGCCCTCCTACAATGAGCAGTTCTTC. Translation: CASSSIAGPSYNEQFF.

The rearrangement links TRBV3-1 (or the pseudogene TRBV3-2) to TRBJ1-1; 8 nucleotides match TRBD1. This CDR3 comprises 13 residues. Unmatched junction bases numbered 5, after V lost 4 bases and J lost 7 bases. CDR1 is LGHDT, CDR2 YNNKEL, per germline (reference sequence). The CDR3 sequence: CASSPRTGNEAFF. CDR3 in DNA: TGTGCCAGCAGCCCCCGGACAGGGAATGAAGCTTTCTTT.